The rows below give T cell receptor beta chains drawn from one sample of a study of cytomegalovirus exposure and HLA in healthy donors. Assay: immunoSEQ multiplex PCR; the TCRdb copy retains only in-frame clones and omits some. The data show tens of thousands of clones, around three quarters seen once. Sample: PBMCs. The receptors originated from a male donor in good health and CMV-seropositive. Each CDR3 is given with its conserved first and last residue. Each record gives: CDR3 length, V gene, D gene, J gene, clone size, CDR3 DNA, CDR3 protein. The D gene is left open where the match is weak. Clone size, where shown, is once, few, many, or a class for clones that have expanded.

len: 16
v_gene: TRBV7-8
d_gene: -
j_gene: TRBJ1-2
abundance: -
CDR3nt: TGTGCCAGCAGCTTAGCAAGCGTGGGCAGGGACTATGGCTACACCTTC
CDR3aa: CASSLASVGRDYGYTF

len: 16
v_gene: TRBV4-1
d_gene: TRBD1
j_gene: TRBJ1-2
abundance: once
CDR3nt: TGCGCCAGCAGCCAGCAGGAGGGACAGGCCTATAGAGGCTACACCTTC
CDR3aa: CASSQQEGQAYRGYTF

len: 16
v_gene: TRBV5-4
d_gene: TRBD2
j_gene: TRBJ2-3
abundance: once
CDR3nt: TGTGCCAGCAGCTTTCTTAGCGGGCAGAGCACAGATACGCAGTATTTT
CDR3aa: CASSFLSGQSTDTQYF

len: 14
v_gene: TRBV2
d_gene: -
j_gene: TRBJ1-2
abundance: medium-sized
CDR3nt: TGTGCCAGCAGTGAAGTAGCGGCGGGATATGGCTACACCTTC
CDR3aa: CASSEVAAGYGYTF

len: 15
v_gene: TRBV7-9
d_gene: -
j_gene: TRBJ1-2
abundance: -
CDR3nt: TGTGCCAGCAGGTGGGGGGGTGACAGCAGCTATGGCTACACCTTC
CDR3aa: CASRWGGDSSYGYTF

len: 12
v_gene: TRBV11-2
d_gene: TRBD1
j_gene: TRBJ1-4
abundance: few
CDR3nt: TGTGCCAGCAGCGGACAGGGAGAAAAACTGTTTTTT
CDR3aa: CASSGQGEKLFF

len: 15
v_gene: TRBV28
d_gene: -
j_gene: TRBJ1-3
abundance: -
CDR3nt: TGTGCCAGCAGTTCGGGACTGCTCTCTGGAAACACCATATATTTT
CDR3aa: CASSSGLLSGNTIYF

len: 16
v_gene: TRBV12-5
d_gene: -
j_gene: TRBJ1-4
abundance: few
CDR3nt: TGTGCTAGTGGTTTGGGACTCGAGGGGGAGGGTGAAAAACTGTTTTTT
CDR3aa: CASGLGLEGEGEKLFF

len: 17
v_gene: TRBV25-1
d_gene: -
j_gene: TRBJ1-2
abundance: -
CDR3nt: TGTGCCAGCAGTGACCCAAGGACGAGTTGGGGGGATGGTGGCTACACCTTC
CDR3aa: CASSDPRTSWGDGGYTF

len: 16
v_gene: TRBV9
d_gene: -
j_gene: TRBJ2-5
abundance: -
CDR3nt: TGTGCCAGCAGCCCACGAGGCCCAGTAGGGGAAGAGACCCAGTACTTC
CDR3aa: CASSPRGPVGEETQYF

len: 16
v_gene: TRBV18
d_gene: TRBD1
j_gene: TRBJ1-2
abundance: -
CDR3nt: TGTGCCAGCTCACCCCTCGGGACAGGGGATATGTATGGCTACACCTTC
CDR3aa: CASSPLGTGDMYGYTF

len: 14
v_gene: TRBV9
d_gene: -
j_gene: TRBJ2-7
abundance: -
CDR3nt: TGTGCCAGCAGCGGGGCCGGGGGAGACTACGAGCAGTACTTC
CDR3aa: CASSGAGGDYEQYF

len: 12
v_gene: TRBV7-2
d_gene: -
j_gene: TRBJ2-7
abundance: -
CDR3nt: TGTGCAAGCCTGGCCCTAGGAGACGAGCAGTACTTC
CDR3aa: CASLALGDEQYF

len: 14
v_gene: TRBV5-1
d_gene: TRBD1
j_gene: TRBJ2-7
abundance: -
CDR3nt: TGCGCCAGCAGCTCGACAGGGCCCGGATACGAGCAGTACTTC
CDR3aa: CASSSTGPGYEQYF

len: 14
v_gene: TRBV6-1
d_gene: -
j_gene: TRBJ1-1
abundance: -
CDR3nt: TGTGCCAGCAGGCCACATGGGGGGTTTGCTGAAGCTTTCTTT
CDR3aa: CASRPHGGFAEAFF

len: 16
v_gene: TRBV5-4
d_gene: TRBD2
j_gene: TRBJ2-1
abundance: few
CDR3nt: TGTGCCAGCAGCCGAAGCGGGGGGCACTCCTACAATGAGCAGTTCTTC
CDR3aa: CASSRSGGHSYNEQFF

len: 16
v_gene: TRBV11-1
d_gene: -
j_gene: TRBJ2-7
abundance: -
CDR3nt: TGTGCCAGCAGCTTATCTGGCGGGGCGATAACCTACGAGCAGTACTTC
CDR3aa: CASSLSGGAITYEQYF

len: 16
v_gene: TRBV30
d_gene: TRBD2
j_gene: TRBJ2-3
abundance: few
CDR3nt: TGTGCCTGGAGGGGGCTAGCGGGAGAGGCCAAGGGTACGCAGTATTTT
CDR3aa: CAWRGLAGEAKGTQYF

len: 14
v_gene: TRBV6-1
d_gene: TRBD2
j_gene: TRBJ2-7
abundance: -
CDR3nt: TGTGCCAGCACCCTAGCGGGGGCCTCCTACGAGCAGTACTTC
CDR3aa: CASTLAGASYEQYF

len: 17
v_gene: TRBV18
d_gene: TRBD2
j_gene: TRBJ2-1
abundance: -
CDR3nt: TGTGCCAGCTCACCAGGACTAGCGCGTGTCTTTGGCAATGAGCAGTTCTTC
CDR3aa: CASSPGLARVFGNEQFF

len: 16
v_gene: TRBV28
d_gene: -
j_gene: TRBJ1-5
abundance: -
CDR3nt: TGTGCCAGCAGTTTAAGCGGTGTAGGGGGATGGCAGCCCCAGCATTTT
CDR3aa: CASSLSGVGGWQPQHF

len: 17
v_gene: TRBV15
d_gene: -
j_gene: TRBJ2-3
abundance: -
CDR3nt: TGTGCCACCAGCAGCGGCGGGAAGGGTAGGGGCACAGATACGCAGTATTTT
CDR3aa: CATSSGGKGRGTDTQYF

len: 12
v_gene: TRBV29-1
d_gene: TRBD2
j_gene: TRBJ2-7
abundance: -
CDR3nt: TGCAGCGCCACTAGCGAAGACTACGAGCAGTACTTC
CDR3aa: CSATSEDYEQYF

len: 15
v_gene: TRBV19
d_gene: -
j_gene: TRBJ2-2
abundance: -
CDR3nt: TGTGCCAGTACGACCCGTCAGGGGATGGCCGGGGAGCTGTTTTTT
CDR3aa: CASTTRQGMAGELFF

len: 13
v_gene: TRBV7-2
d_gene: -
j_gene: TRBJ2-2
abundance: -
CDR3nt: TGTGCCAGCAGCCCCACGGTCACCGGGGAGCTGTTTTTT
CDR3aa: CASSPTVTGELFF

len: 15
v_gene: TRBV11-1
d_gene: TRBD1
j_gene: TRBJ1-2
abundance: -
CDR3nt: TGTGCCAGCAGGCTCACCTTAGGGGGCGCCGATGGCTACACCTTC
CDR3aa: CASRLTLGGADGYTF

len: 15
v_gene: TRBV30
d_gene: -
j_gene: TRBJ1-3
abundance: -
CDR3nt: TGTGCCTGGACCCGACCGGGACACTCTGGAAACACCATATATTTT
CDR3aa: CAWTRPGHSGNTIYF

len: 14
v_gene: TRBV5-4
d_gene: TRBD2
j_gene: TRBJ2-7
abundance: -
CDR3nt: TGTGCCAGCAGCTTGGGCGGGAGGGCGGAAGAGCAGTACTTC
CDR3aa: CASSLGGRAEEQYF

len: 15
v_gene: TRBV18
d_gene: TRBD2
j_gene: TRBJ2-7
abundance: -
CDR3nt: TGTGCCAGCTCTCCCGGACTAGCGGGCCCCTACGAGCAGTACTTC
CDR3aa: CASSPGLAGPYEQYF

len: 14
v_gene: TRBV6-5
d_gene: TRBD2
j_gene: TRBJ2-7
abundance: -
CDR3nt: TGTGCCAGCAGGACACTAGCGGGGGGGTACGAGCAGTACTTC
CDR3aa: CASRTLAGGYEQYF

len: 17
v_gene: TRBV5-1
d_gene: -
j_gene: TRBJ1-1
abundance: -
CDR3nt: TGCGCCAGCAGCTTGGAATTGACCACACAGGGGAACACTGAAGCTTTCTTT
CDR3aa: CASSLELTTQGNTEAFF

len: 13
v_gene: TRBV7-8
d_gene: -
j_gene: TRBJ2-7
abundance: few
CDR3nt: TGTGCCACAGGGGACAATATGGCCTACGAGCAGTACTTC
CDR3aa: CATGDNMAYEQYF

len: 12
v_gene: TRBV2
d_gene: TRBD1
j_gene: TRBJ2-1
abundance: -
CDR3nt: TGTGCCAGCAGTCAGGGGGCGAATGAGCAGTTCTTC
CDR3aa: CASSQGANEQFF

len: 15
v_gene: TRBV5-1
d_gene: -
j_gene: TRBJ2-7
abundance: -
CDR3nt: TGCGCCAGCAGCTTGGAGGGCTCTAGCTCCTACGAGCAGTACTTC
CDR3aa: CASSLEGSSSYEQYF

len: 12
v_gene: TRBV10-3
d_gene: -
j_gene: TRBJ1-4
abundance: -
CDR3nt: TGTGCCATCAGTGAGTCGCACAGTGGGCTGTTTTTT
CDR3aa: CAISESHSGLFF

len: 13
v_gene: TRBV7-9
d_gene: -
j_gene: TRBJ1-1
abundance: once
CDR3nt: TGTTCCAGCAGCTTTCCTTCGGGCACTGAAGCTTTCTTT
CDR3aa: CSSSFPSGTEAFF

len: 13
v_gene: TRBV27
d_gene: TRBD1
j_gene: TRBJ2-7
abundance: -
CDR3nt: TGTGCCAGCAGTTTAAGGGACAGCTACGAGCAGTACTTC
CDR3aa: CASSLRDSYEQYF

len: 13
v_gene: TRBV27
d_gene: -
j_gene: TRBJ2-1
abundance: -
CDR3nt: TGTGCCAGCAGTAGTCACAGGAGATATGAGCAGTTCTTC
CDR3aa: CASSSHRRYEQFF

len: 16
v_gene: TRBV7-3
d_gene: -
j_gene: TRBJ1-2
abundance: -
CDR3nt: TGTGCCAGCAGCCCGTATCCCGGCGGGGGTCTCGGGGGCTACACCTTC
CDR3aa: CASSPYPGGGLGGYTF

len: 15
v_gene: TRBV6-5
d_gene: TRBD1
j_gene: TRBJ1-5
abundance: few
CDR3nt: TGTGCCAGCAGCCCGGACAGGGGAGGAAATCAGCCCCAGCATTTT
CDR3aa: CASSPDRGGNQPQHF

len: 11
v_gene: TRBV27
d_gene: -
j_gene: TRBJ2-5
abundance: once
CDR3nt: TGTGCCAGCAGCTCCACCGTAGAGCAGTACTTC
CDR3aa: CASSSTVEQYF

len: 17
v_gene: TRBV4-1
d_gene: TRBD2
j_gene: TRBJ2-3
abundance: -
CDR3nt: TGCGCCAGCAGCCAGCGAGGACTAGCGGGAGTGACAGATACGCAGTATTTT
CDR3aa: CASSQRGLAGVTDTQYF

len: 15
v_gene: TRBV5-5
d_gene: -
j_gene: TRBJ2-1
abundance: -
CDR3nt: TGTGCCAGCAGACAGGACAGTCTTGCCTACAATGAGCAGTTCTTC
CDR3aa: CASRQDSLAYNEQFF

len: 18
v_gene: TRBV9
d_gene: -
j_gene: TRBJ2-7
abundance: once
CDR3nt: TGTGCCAGCAGCCCCCGCGGAGGGGGGGCAAACTTACGGGACGAGCAGTACTTC
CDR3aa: CASSPRGGGANLRDEQYF

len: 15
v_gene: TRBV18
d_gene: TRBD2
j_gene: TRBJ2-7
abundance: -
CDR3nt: TGTGCCAGCTCACCACCGCTAGCGGGAGGTGGGGAGCAGTACTTC
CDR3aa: CASSPPLAGGGEQYF

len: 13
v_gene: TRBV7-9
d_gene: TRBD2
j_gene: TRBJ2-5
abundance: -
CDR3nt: TGTGCCAGCAGCTTAGCGGGAGGGGAGACCCAGTACTTC
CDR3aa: CASSLAGGETQYF

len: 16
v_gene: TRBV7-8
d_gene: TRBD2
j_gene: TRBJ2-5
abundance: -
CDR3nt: TGTGCCAGCAGCAAGACTAGCGGGAGATTGAGAGAGACCCAGTACTTC
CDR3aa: CASSKTSGRLRETQYF

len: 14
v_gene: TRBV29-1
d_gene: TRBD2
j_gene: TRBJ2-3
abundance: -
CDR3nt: TGCAGCGTTTCTAAGCGGGAGCGCACAGATACGCAGTATTTT
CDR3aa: CSVSKRERTDTQYF

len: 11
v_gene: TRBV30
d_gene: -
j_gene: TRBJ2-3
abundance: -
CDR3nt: TGTGCCTGGAGTAGGCGGGATACGCAGTATTTT
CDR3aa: CAWSRRDTQYF

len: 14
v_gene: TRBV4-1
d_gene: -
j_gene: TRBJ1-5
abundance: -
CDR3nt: TGCGCCAGCAGCCAAGATCCCGGGGATCAGCCCCAGCATTTT
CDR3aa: CASSQDPGDQPQHF

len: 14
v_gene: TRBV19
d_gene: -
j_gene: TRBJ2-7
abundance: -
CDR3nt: TGTGCCAGTAGGGAGGACGGAAGCTCCTACGAGCAGTACTTC
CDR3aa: CASREDGSSYEQYF

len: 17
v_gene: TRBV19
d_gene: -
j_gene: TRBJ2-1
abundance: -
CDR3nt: TGTGCCAGTAGTATGAAGGTACTAGCCCTTTTGGGCAATGAGCAGTTCTTC
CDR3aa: CASSMKVLALLGNEQFF

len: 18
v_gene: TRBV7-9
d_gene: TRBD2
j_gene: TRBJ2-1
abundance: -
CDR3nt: TGTTCCAGCAGCCCTTCTATCGGCAGGGAGGGTGAAAACAATGAGCAGTTCTTC
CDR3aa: CSSSPSIGREGENNEQFF